These 5 T cell receptor beta chains were sequenced from one sample in a study of Tregs in tolerant kidney transplant recipients (dated by TCRdb to the late 2010s). Library preparation was by the immunoSEQ multiplex PCR assay. TCRdb obtained this table from immuneACCESS and retained in-frame rearrangements with V and J assigned. These tables miss some clones; where compared with another copy, unresolved V genes account for less than half of the shortfall, and the remainder is unexplained. For this sample there are roughly 120,000 clones; around 91% appear just once. The top ten clonotypes cover approximately 0.59% of the sample. Sequenced: CD4+ T cells from blood. These receptors were obtained from a human donor in good health.

CDR3 DNA sequence: TGTGCCAGCTCGTCCGGGACAGGGGGCCTTTCTGATGGCTACACCTTC. It codes for CASSSGTGGLSDGYTF. The chain links TRBV18 to TRBJ1-2; 12 bases fit TRBD1. The CDR3 contains 16 residues. After removal of 6 bases from V and 6 bases from J, the junction contained 11 bases not matched to a gene. Germline V gene sequence: CDR1 KGHSH, CDR2 LQKENI.

Notes on this clone: At the DNA level, this CDR3 is encoded by other sequences in the same sample as well. The V and J genes are TRBV5-1 and TRBJ2-5; D might be TRBD2 (6 bases). This CDR3 is 13 amino acids long. Germline assignment: CDR1 SGHRS and CDR2 YFSETQ. V lost 4 bases and J 3 bases, leaving 10 bases between the germline ends. CDR3 protein: CASSRTGEETQYF. The CDR3 bases are TGCGCCAGCAGCAGGACGGGGGAAGAGACCCAGTACTTC.

V usage is TRBV25-1 and J usage is TRBJ1-4, with TRBD1 matching over 9 bases. The CDR3 consists of 15 residues. Germline V gene data show CDR1 as MGHDK and CDR2 as SYGVNS. V was pared by 6 bases and J by 15 bases, with 17 bases of the junction left unmatched. The CDR3 DNA follows: TGTGCCAGCAGGGGCCCAGGCGGACAGGGGATAAGGGTGTTTTTT. It codes for CASRGPGGQGIRVFF.

The chain joins TRBV7-8 to TRBJ1-2, with D possibly being TRBD1 (6 bases). With 5 bases removed from V and 6 bases from J, the gap between germline ends came to 13 bases. CDR1 is SGHVS, CDR2 FQNEAQ, per germline. The CDR3 consists of 13 residues. Written as DNA, the CDR3 is TGTGCCAGCAGCAAACAGGGCCCGAATGGCTACACCTTC. It encodes CASSKQGPNGYTF.

This chain joins TRBV9 and TRBJ2-5; no reliable D call. The tail of the sequence fits TRBJ2-7 better, so the J call may be wrong. CDR3 length: 16 residues. CDR1 and CDR2 (germline): SGDLS, YYNGEE. CDR3 in amino acids: CASSVDRVRSSYEQYF. As DNA, the CDR3 is TGTGCCAGCAGCGTAGATCGGGTTAGGAGCTCCTACGAGCAGTACTTC.